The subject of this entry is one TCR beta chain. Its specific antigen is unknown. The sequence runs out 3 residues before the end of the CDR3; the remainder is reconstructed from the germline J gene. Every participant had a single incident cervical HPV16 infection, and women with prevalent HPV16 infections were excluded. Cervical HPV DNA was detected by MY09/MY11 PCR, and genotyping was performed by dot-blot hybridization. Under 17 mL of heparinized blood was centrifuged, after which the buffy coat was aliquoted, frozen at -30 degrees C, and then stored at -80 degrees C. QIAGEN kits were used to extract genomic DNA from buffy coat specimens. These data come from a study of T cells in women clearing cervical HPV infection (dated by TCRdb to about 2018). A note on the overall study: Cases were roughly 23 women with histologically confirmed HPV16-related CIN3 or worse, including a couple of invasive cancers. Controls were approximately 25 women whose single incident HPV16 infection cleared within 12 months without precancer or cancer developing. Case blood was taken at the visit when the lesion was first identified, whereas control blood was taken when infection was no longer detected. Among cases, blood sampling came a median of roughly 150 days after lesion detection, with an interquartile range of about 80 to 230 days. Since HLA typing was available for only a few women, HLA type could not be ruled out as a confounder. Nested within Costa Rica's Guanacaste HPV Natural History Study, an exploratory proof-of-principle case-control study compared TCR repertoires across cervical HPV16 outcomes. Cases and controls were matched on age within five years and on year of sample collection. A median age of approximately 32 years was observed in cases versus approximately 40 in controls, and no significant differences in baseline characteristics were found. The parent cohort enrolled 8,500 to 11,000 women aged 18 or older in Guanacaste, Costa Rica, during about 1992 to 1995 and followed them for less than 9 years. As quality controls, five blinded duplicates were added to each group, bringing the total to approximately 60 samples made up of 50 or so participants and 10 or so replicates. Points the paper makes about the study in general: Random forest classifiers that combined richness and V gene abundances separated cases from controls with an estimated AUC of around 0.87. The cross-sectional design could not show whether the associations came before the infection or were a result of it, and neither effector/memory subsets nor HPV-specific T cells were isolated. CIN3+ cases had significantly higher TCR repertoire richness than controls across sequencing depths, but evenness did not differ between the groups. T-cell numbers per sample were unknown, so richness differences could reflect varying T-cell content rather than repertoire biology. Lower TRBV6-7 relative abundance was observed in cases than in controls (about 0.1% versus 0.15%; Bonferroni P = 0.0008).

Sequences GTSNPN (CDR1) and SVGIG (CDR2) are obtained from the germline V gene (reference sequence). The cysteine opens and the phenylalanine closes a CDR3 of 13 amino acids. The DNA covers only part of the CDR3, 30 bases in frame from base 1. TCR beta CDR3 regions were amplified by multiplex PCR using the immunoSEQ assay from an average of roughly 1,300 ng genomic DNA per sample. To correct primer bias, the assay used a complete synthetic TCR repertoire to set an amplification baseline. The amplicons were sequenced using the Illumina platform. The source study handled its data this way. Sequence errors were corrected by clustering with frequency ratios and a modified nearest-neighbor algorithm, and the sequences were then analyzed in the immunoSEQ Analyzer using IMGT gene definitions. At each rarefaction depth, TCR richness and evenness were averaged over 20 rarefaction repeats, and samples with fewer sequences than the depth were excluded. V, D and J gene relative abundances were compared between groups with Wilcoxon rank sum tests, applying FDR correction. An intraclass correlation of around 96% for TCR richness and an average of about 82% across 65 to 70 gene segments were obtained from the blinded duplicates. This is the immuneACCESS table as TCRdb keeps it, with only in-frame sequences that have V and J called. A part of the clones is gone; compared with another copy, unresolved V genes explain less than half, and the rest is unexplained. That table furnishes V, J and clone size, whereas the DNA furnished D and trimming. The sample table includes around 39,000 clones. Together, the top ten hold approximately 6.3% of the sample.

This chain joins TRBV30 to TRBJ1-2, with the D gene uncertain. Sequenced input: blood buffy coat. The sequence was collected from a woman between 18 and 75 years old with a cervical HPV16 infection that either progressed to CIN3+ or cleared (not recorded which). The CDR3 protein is CAWSSGQSYDYTF. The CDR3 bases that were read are TGTGCCTGGAGTAGCGGCCAGTCCTACGAC.